This TCR beta chain comes out of a study of cytomegalovirus exposure and HLA in healthy donors. Broader study findings: In a later analysis, across HLA loci, associated TCR counts were highest for DRB1, lowest for HLA-C. Rarity characterized most TCR sequences, yet some public TCRs appeared in many donors.

The length of the CDR3 is 14 residues. V was clipped by 5 bases and J by 4 bases; unmatched bases: 6. The germline gives CDR1 SSHAT, CDR2 FNYEAQ (reference sequence). The primer mix had 60 Vbeta and 13 Jbeta primers. The method was immunoSEQ multiplex PCR; TCRdb's version includes in-frame clones alone and lacks a portion of them. The table counts around 70,000 clones; about 0.76% lies in the top ten. Worth noting for this clone: Its matching antigen is unknown.

The gene calls are TRBV7-7 and TRBJ2-7; 9 nucleotides line up with TRBD1. The sequencing input was PBMCs. The source of this sequence is a boy aged 5-17 years in good health and CMV-seronegative. CDR3 sequence reads: CASSPGTGIYEQYF. As DNA, the CDR3 is TGTGCCAGCAGCCCCGGGACAGGGATATACGAGCAGTACTTC.